This T cell receptor (beta chain) was profiled in a study of T cells in localized non-small cell lung cancer. Study-wide points: Appearances in adjacent lung were noted for a median roughly 50 of the top 100 tumor clones. Uninvolved adjacent lung had more T cell clonality than any other tissue, topping tumor. Elevated circulating T cell density in blood was associated with longer overall survival. Because only a single region of the tumor was sequenced, heterogeneity remains possible.

The CDR3 contains 15 residues. The V end was cut by 5 bases, the J end by 2 bases, with 15 bases between. Germline CDR1 SEHNR, CDR2 FQNEAQ (reference sequence). Profiling relied on immunoSEQ multiplex PCR, and the TCRdb table lists in-frame clones only, not all of them. The sample has roughly 76,000 clones; around 80% are singletons. As concerns this clone: What it binds is unknown.

Here the sequenced sample was PBMCs, taken before any cancer treatment. The sequence was obtained from a man between 40 and 70 years old with stage II squamous cell lung carcinoma. The chain recombines TRBV7-9 with TRBJ1-2; possible D gene TRBD1, 6 bases. CDR3 residues: CASSSTTGSNYGYTF. The DNA of the CDR3 is TGTGCCAGCAGCAGTACAACAGGGTCGAACTATGGCTACACCTTC.